A selection of T cell receptor beta chains follows, all from one sample in a study of long-term antiretroviral therapy in people with HIV. TCRdb keeps only in-frame clones here, not all; method: immunoSEQ multiplex PCR. The profile shows around 26,000 clones, over 75% of them singletons. Sequencing used unsorted PBMCs, obtained 1.1 years before starting antiretroviral therapy. The receptors were sampled from a woman in her 30s with HIV. Both conserved end residues are part of each CDR3. Fields, in order: J gene, clone size, V gene, D gene, CDR3 DNA, CDR3 protein. The D gene is left open where the match is weak. Rows give clone size only sometimes, using once, few, many, or a class for an expanded clone.

TRBJ1-1,.,TRBV9,.,TGTGCCAGCAGCGGCCCCCGGACTGAAGCTTTCTTT,CASSGPRTEAFF
TRBJ2-1,.,TRBV27,.,TGTGCCAGCCGCACGGGGGCCTACAATGAGCAGTTCTTC,CASRTGAYNEQFF
TRBJ2-7,few,TRBV6-1,TRBD1,TGTGCCAGCAGTGAACCCCGGGACAGGGGATCCGAGCAGTACTTC,CASSEPRDRGSEQYF
TRBJ2-1,.,TRBV7-3,TRBD1,TGTGCCAGCAGCCCCCGGTCAGGGGGCTTCAATGAGCAGTTCTTC,CASSPRSGGFNEQFF
TRBJ2-3,.,TRBV30,TRBD2,TGTGCCTGGAATGGTAAGCGGGGCCCCACAGATACGCAGTATTTT,CAWNGKRGPTDTQYF
TRBJ2-2,.,TRBV11-3,.,TGTGCCAGCAGCCACCCCGCGGGACAGAAGAACACCGGGGAGCTGTTTTTT,CASSHPAGQKNTGELFF
TRBJ1-6,.,TRBV2,.,TGTGCCAGCAGTGAAGCACGACAGCCCTATAATTCACCCCTCCACTTT,CASSEARQPYNSPLHF
TRBJ1-6,.,TRBV7-2,TRBD1,TGTGCCAGCAGCTCGGGCAGGGGGCTTAGGGATTCACCCCTCCACTTT,CASSSGRGLRDSPLHF
TRBJ1-1,.,TRBV30,.,TGTGCCTGGAGTGTAGGCCTGAACACTGAAGCTTTCTTT,CAWSVGLNTEAFF
TRBJ2-1,.,TRBV29-1,.,TGCAGCGTGGGCTTAGGGTTTAATGAGCAGTTCTTC,CSVGLGFNEQFF